This T cell receptor beta chain was found in a study of blood T cell repertoires in COVID-19. At the level of the study: Samples representing acute and convalescent COVID-19 were sourced from the United States, Italy and Spain.

This clone occurred once. Authors' data handling: Estimation of nucleated cell counts was performed using reference gene primer amplification. The repertoire was sequenced with immunoSEQ multiplex PCR; TCRdb's copy has only in-frame clones and lacks some. V and J calls and clone size are as listed in that table; D and trimming were resolved from the DNA. The data show under 300,000 clones, 87% seen once. The CDR3 sequence is 14 residues long. CDR1 and CDR2 from the germline V gene are ENHRY and SYGVKD. After removal of 4 bases from V and 4 bases from J, the junction contained 7 bases not matched to a gene. Assignment of participants to cohorts was predicated upon participant-reported clinical history.

The rearrangement links TRBV10-3 to TRBJ2-7, with 7 bases matching TRBD1. This TCR was sampled from a woman in her 30s with acute COVID-19. The sample taken for sequencing was PBMCs or T cells enriched from blood (not recorded which). The DNA of the CDR3 is TGTGCCATCAGTGCCCAGACAGGGAGTTACGAGCAGTACTTC. Its translation is CAISAQTGSYEQYF.